The next 28 T cell receptor beta chains were all read from a single sample in a study of OX40 agonist ivuxolimab in advanced cancers. Assay: immunoSEQ multiplex PCR; the TCRdb copy retains only in-frame clones and omits some. The sample consists of some 41,000 clones, 87% of them appearing once. The sequences come from CD4+ or CD8+ T cells sorted from blood, collected in a trial of the OX40 agonist ivuxolimab. These receptors were obtained from an adult with an advanced solid tumor such as melanoma, head and neck, liver or kidney cancer.

V usage is TRBV10-3 and J usage is TRBJ2-7; TRBD1 aligns across 7 bases. This CDR3 comprises 16 residues. The germline V gene encodes CDR1 ENHRY and CDR2 SYGVKD. With V trimmed by 0 bases and J by 1 base, 6 bases remained unmatched. The CDR3 loop reads CAISESDRPSSYEQYF. DNA of the CDR3: TGTGCCATCAGTGAGTCGGACAGGCCATCATCCTACGAGCAGTACTTC.

This rearrangement joins TRBV7-6 to TRBJ1-4, with D hard to call. Germline V lookup: CDR1 SGHVS, CDR2 FNYEAQ. CDR3 length equals 15 residues. Trimming shortened V by 3 bases and J by 5 bases, and 13 bases separated the two germline ends. The CDR3 region is CASSLTEGLNEKLFF. The DNA of the CDR3 is TGTGCCAGCAGCTTGACCGAAGGGTTAAATGAAAAACTGTTTTTT.

The rearrangement joins TRBV28 to TRBJ2-5, with D unclear. Germline V CDR1 and CDR2: MDHEN, SYDVKM. The CDR3 has 13 residues. Trimming took off 6 bases at V and 5 bases at J, with 13 bases between the two ends. This CDR3 reads CASSPPSVETQYF. CDR3 sequence (DNA): TGTGCCAGCAGCCCCCCCTCGGTGGAGACCCAGTACTTC.

The V call is TRBV14, the J call TRBJ2-6; D unclear. Germline-derived CDR1 and CDR2 are SGHDN and FVKESK. The CDR3 totals 14 residues. Trimming pared 2 bases from V and 2 bases from J, leaving 4 bases between. The CDR3 protein is CASSQNAGANVLTF. The CDR3 coding sequence is TGTGCCAGCAGCCAAAACGCTGGGGCCAACGTCCTGACTTTC. The full variable domain, with the rest looked up from reference TRBV14 and TRBJ2-6, is EAGVTQFPSHSVIEKGQTVTLRCDPISGHDNLYWYRRVMGKEIKFLLHFVKESKQDESGMPNNRFLAERTGGTYSTLKVQPAELEDSGVYFCASSQNAGANVLTFGAGSRLTVL.

The rearrangement joins TRBV9 to TRBJ2-7; 7 bases are shared with TRBD1. Trimming at V came to 3 bases and at J to 3 bases, leaving 3 bases not matched to a gene. This CDR3 has 13 amino acids. Germline CDR1 and CDR2: SGDLS and YYNGEE. This chain's CDR3 is CASSGRDSYEQYF. In DNA form, the CDR3 reads TGTGCCAGCAGCGGCCGGGACAGCTACGAGCAGTACTTC.

CDR3 sequence (DNA): TGTGCCAGCAGTTATAGTCTCGGGGATAACTATGGCTACACCTTC. Protein: CASSYSLGDNYGYTF. This chain uses TRBV6-5 with TRBJ1-2; no definite D call. Deletions cut 3 bases from V and 1 base from J, with 12 bases between. The germline CDR1 and CDR2 sequences are MNHEY and SVGAGI. This CDR3 comprises 15 residues.

The V call is TRBV4-2, the J call TRBJ2-1; D call uncertain. V lost 0 bases, J lost 6 bases, and 6 bases lay in between. In germline, CDR1 is LGHNA, CDR2 YNFKEQ. The CDR3 runs to 13 residues. Here the CDR3 DNA reads TGTGCCAGCAGCCAAGAAGAAGCCAATGAGCAGTTCTTC. Translation: CASSQEEANEQFF.

To note about this clone: Different DNA sequences within this sample yield the same CDR3. The chain links TRBV27 to TRBJ1-2; possibly TRBD1 for D (5 bases). CDR1 is MNHEY and CDR2 is SMNVEV in the germline V gene (reference sequence). The ends were cut back, 9 bases at V and 4 bases at J, with 18 bases in the middle. The CDR3 is 14 residues long. The CDR3 loop is CASRALDSGYGYTF. The CDR3 nucleotides read TGTGCCAGTAGGGCTCTTGACAGCGGCTATGGCTACACCTTC.

This chain connects TRBV6-6 to TRBJ1-3; D remains unclear. V lost 4 bases to trimming and J lost 0 bases, with 10 bases between them. This CDR3 is 15 amino acids long. The germline CDR1 and CDR2 sequences are MNHNY and SVGAGI (reference sequence). The DNA for the CDR3 is TGTGCCAGCAGTTTACACCTTTTCTCTGGAAACACCATATATTTT. Encoded protein: CASSLHLFSGNTIYF.

This chain connects TRBV5-5 to TRBJ2-2, with D unclear. The CDR3 spans 14 residues. Germline V CDR1 and CDR2: SGHKS, YYEKEE (reference sequence). V was clipped by 0 bases and J by 7 bases, with 10 bases between them. The CDR3 nucleotides are TGTGCCAGCAGCTTGGCGAACCCGGTCGGGGAGCTGTTTTTT. This sequence encodes CASSLANPVGELFF.

Written as DNA, the CDR3 is TGTGCCTTACAGGGACTAGCGGGAGTGGGGGAGCAGTTCTTC. This sequence encodes CALQGLAGVGEQFF. The rearrangement links TRBV30 to TRBJ2-1; TRBD2 agrees at 14 bases. V was clipped by 7 bases and J by 10 bases; unmatched bases: 9. Per germline, CDR1 GTSNPN and CDR2 SVGIG (reference sequence). This CDR3 spans 14 amino acids.

This chain uses TRBV7-2 with TRBJ2-5; 10 positions agree with TRBD2. This CDR3 is 15 amino acids long. The V gene's germline CDR1 is SGHTA and CDR2 FQGNSA. Losses at the gene ends were 6 bases for V and 3 bases for J; bases not matched to a gene: 7. Written as DNA, the CDR3 is TGTGCCAGCAGTACGCGCAGCGGGGGGGAAGAGACCCAGTACTTC. Translated: CASSTRSGGEETQYF.

The chain uses TRBV27 and TRBJ2-1; 11 positions agree with TRBD2. This CDR3 region has 15 residues. Trimming cost V 6 bases and J 4 bases; bases outside gene matches: 5. Germline V gene sequence: CDR1 MNHEY, CDR2 SMNVEV (reference sequence). CDR3 sequence reads: CASSPIAGGYNEQFF. CDR3 nucleotides: TGTGCCAGCAGCCCCATAGCGGGGGGGTACAATGAGCAGTTCTTC.

The rearrangement links TRBV18 to TRBJ2-5; D is unresolved. CDR3 length: 14 amino acids. CDR1 KGHSH and CDR2 LQKENI come from the germline V gene. V lost 3 bases to trimming and J lost 2 bases, with 10 bases between them. CDR3 sequence: CASSPPNRQETQYF. The CDR3 region has the DNA TGTGCCAGCTCACCCCCCAACAGACAAGAGACCCAGTACTTC.

In this sample, this clone turned up a few times. The chain recombines TRBV10-3 with TRBJ1-1; a possible D gene is TRBD1 (6 bases). V lost 6 bases, J lost 2 bases, and 19 bases lay in between. In germline, CDR1 is ENHRY, CDR2 SYGVKD. CDR3 length: 16 amino acids. CDR3 region: CAIRPNGGGGNTEAFF. CDR3 nucleotides: TGTGCCATCAGACCCAACGGCGGAGGGGGTAACACTGAAGCTTTCTTT.

The chain uses TRBV5-8 and TRBJ2-2, with 7 nucleotides matching TRBD1. In germline, CDR1 is SGHTS, CDR2 YDEGEE. The CDR3 runs 16 residues. Trimming cost V 3 bases and J 2 bases; bases outside gene matches: 7. CDR3: CASSWMRQGNTGELFF. CDR3 in DNA: TGTGCCAGCAGCTGGATGAGACAGGGAAACACCGGGGAGCTGTTTTTT.

The gene calls are TRBV2 and TRBJ2-1, with D possibly TRBD2 on 5 matching bases. V lost 0 bases to trimming and J lost 3 bases, with 15 bases between them. This CDR3 is built from 17 residues. Germline V lookup: CDR1 SNHLY, CDR2 FYNNEI. The DNA for the CDR3 is TGTGCCAGCAGTGAAGCGCGTTGGGAGAGAGACTACAATGAGCAGTTCTTC. Translation gives CASSEARWERDYNEQFF.

This chain uses TRBV29-1 with TRBJ2-7; D call uncertain. V gave up 6 bases and J gave up 3 bases, with 12 bases separating them. The CDR3 runs to 12 residues. Germline lookup yields CDR1 SQVTM and CDR2 ANQGSEA. The CDR3 nucleotides read TGCAGCGTGGGTGACGCCATCTACGAGCAGTACTTC. As protein: CSVGDAIYEQYF.

The V call is TRBV9, the J call TRBJ2-1; the match to TRBD1 covers 12 bases. The CDR3 loop spans 15 amino acids. Per germline, CDR1 SGDLS and CDR2 YYNGEE. After removal of 4 bases from V and 6 bases from J, the junction contained 5 bases not matched to a gene. CDR3 nucleotides: TGTGCCAGCAGCCCCCCGGGACAGGGGGCCAATGAGCAGTTCTTC. It specifies CASSPPGQGANEQFF.

The V gene is TRBV9, the J gene TRBJ2-5; 7 bases align to TRBD2. Germline V gene lookup returns CDR1 SGDLS and CDR2 YYNGEE. The CDR3 is 17 amino acids. V trimming: 0 bases; J trimming: 1 base; junction bases outside the gene matches: 9. The CDR3 bases are TGTGCCAGCAGCGTAGCTGTGGGGGGGGGACCCCAAGAGACCCAGTACTTC. Amino acid sequence: CASSVAVGGGPQETQYF.

V usage is TRBV7-9 and J usage is TRBJ2-4, with 8 positions matching TRBD2. Per the germline V gene, CDR1 is SEHNR and CDR2 is FQNEAQ (reference sequence). The CDR3 loop spans 16 amino acids. J was trimmed by 2 bases and V by 1 base; bases with no gene match: 4. CDR3 residues: CASSLGSGGPKNIQYF. CDR3 nucleotides: TGTGCCAGCAGCTTAGGCAGCGGGGGTCCCAAAAACATTCAGTACTTC.

The rearrangement joins TRBV6-1 to TRBJ1-4; D unclear. The V end was cut by 1 base, the J end by 3 bases, with 9 bases between. This CDR3 has 15 amino acids. Per germline, CDR1 MNHNS and CDR2 SASEGT. CDR3 sequence reads: CASSEVGGANEKLFF. DNA for the CDR3: TGTGCCAGCAGTGAAGTAGGTGGAGCTAATGAAAAACTGTTTTTT.

The CDR3 is CASSQERQPAVAFF. CDR3 coding DNA: TGTGCCAGCAGCCAAGAGCGACAGCCAGCGGTAGCTTTCTTT. This rearrangement joins TRBV4-2 to TRBJ1-1, with D possibly matching TRBD1 (5 bases). The CDR3 totals 14 residues. Trimming pared 0 bases from V and 10 bases from J, leaving 15 bases between. CDR1 and CDR2 (germline): LGHNA, YNFKEQ.

This chain links TRBV5-5 with TRBJ2-2, with 10 bases aligning to TRBD2. The CDR3 has 17 amino acids. Germline values: CDR1 SGHKS, CDR2 YYEKEE (reference sequence). Trimming at V came to 2 bases and at J to 2 bases, leaving 6 bases not matched to a gene. DNA for the CDR3: TGTGCCAGCAGCTTTTCGCCTAGCGGGAGTAACACCGGGGAGCTGTTTTTT. It yields the protein CASSFSPSGSNTGELFF.

CDR3 amino acids: CASSSGGANTGELFF. The CDR3 nucleotides read TGTGCCAGCAGTTCAGGGGGTGCGAACACCGGGGAGCTGTTTTTT. The chain combines TRBV28 with TRBJ2-2; TRBD1 aligns across 7 bases. Germline-derived CDR1 and CDR2 are MDHEN and SYDVKM. Trimming removed 4 bases from V and 0 bases from J; junction bases left unmatched: 2. This CDR3 contains 15 residues.

The chain combines TRBV2 with TRBJ2-1, with a tentative D call TRBD2 (5 bases). Germline loops: CDR1 SNHLY, CDR2 FYNNEI. The CDR3 sequence is 13 residues long. Trimming stripped 7 bases from V and 3 bases from J, with 10 bases between. CDR3 sequence (DNA): TGTGCCAGCACTGGACTGGGCTACAATGAGCAGTTCTTC. Translating gives CASTGLGYNEQFF.

The chain carries TRBV19 and TRBJ1-1; TRBD1 matches at 10 bases. Germline assignment: CDR1 LNHDA and CDR2 SQIVND (reference sequence). The V gene end was trimmed by 7 bases and the J gene end by 4 bases; junction bases not matched to a gene: 6. This CDR3 is built from 14 residues. CDR3 sequence (DNA): TGTGCCAGTACCAACGGACAGGGGGGCACTGAAGCTTTCTTT. Protein product: CASTNGQGGTEAFF.

The rearrangement uses TRBV6-6 and TRBJ1-5; tentative D call: TRBD1 (5 bases). Germline V gene sequence: CDR1 MNHNY, CDR2 SVGAGI (reference sequence). CDR3 length equals 14 residues. The V end was cut by 5 bases, the J end by 7 bases, with 15 bases between. DNA of the CDR3: TGTGCCAGCAGTCGCCCCGGGGCCGGACAGCCCCAGCATTTT. Translating gives CASSRPGAGQPQHF.